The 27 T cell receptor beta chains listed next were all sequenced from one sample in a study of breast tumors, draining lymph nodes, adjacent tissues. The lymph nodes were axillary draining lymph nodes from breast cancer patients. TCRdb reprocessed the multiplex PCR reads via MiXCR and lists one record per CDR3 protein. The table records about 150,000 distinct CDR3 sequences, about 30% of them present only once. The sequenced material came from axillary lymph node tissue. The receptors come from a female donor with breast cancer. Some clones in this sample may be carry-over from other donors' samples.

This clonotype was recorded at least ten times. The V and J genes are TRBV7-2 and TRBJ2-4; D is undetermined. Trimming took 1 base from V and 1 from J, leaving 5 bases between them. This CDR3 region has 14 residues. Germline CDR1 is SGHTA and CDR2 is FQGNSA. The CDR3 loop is CASSLGRAKNIQYF. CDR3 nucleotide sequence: TGTGCCAGCAGCTTAGGACGGGCCAAAAACATTCAGTACTTC.

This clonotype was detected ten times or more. In DNA, the CDR3 is TGTGCAGGATCTCAGGGGGATTCACCCCTCCACTTT. Translating it yields CAGSQGDSPLHF. The rearrangement joins TRBV6-1 to TRBJ1-6, with 7 bases lining up with TRBD1. Germline lookup yields CDR1 MNHNS and CDR2 SASEGT. CDR3 length: 12 amino acids.

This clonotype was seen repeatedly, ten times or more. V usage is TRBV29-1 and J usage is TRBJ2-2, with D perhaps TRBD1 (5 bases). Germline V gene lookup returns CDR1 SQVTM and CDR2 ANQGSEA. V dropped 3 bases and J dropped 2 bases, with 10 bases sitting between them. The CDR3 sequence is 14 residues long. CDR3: CSVELQGNTGELFF. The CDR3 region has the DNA TGCAGCGTTGAGCTCCAGGGCAACACCGGGGAGCTGTTTTTT.

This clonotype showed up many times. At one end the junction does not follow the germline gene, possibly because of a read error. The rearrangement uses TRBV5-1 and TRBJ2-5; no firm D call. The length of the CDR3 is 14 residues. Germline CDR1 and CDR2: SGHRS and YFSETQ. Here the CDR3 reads CASSIRTEQDTQYF. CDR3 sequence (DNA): TGCGCCAGCAGCATTCGGACGGAACAAGACACCCAGTACTTC.

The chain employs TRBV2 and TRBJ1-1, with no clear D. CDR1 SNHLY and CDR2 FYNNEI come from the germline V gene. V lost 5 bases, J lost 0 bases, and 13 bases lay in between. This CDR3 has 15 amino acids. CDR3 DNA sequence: TGTGCCAGCAGTCCCCATGCTCAAATGAACACTGAAGCTTTCTTT. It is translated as CASSPHAQMNTEAFF.

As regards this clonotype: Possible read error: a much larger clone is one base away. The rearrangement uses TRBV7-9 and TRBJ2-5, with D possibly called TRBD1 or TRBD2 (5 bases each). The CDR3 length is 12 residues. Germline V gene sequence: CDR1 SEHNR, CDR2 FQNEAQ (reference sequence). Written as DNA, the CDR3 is TGTGCCAGCAGCTCCGAAGAGGGACCACTAACCTTC. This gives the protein CASSSEEGPLTF.

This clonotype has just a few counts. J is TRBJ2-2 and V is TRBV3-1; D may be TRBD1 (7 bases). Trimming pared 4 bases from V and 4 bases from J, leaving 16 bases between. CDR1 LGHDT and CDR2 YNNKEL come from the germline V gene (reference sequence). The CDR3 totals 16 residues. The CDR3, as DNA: TGTGCCAGCAGCCGAAAGGTGCAGGGGGGCACCGGGGAGCTGTTTTTT. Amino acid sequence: CASSRKVQGGTGELFF.

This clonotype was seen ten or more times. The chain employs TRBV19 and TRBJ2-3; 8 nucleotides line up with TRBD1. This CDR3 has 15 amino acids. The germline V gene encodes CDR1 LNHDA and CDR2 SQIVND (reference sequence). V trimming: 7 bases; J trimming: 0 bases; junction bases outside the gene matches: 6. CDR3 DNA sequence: TGTGCCAGTAACCCCGACAGGGGCAGCACAGATACGCAGTATTTT. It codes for CASNPDRGSTDTQYF.

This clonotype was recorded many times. In DNA form, the CDR3 reads TGTGCCAGCAGCTACTCCGGGACCGAGAATTCACCCCTCCACTTT. Its protein product is CASSYSGTENSPLHF. The chain recombines TRBV5-6 with TRBJ1-6; D perhaps matches TRBD1 (5 bases). Per germline, CDR1 SGHDT and CDR2 YYEEEE. Trimming shortened V by 3 bases and J by 7 bases, and 14 bases separated the two germline ends. The CDR3 covers 15 residues. Together with reference TRBV5-6 and TRBJ1-6, the CDR3 gives the full variable domain: DAGVTQSPTHLIKTRGQQVTLRCSPKSGHDTVSWYQQALGQGPQFIFQYYEEEERQRGNFPDRFSGHQFPNYSSELNVNALLLGDSALYLCASSYSGTENSPLHFGNGTRLTVT.

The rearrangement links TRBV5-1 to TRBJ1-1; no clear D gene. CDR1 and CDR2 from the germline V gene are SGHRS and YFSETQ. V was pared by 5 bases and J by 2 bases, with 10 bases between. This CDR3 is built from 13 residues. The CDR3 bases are TGCGCCAGCAGTGGAAGTCTAAACACTGAAGCTTTCTTT. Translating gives CASSGSLNTEAFF.

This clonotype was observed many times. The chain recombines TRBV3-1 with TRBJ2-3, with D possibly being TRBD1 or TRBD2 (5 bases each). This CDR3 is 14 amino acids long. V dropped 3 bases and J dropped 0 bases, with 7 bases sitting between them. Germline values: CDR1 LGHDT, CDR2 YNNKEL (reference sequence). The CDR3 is CASSQRGSTDTQYF. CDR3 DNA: TGTGCCAGCAGCCAGAGGGGAAGCACAGATACGCAGTATTTT.

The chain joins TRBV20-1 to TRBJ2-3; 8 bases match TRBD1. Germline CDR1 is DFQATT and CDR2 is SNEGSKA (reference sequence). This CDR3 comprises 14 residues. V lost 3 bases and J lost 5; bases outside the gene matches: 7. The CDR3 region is CSASPRGRGDTQYF. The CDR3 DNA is TGCAGTGCTAGTCCCAGGGGGCGTGGAGATACGCAGTATTTT.

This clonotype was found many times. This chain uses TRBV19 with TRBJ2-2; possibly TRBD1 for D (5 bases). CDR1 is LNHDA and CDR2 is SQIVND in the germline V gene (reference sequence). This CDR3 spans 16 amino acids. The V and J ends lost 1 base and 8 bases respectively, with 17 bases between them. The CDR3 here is CASSIVFQGPTGELFF. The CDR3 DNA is TGTGCCAGTAGTATAGTATTCCAGGGCCCTACTGGGGAGCTGTTTTTT.

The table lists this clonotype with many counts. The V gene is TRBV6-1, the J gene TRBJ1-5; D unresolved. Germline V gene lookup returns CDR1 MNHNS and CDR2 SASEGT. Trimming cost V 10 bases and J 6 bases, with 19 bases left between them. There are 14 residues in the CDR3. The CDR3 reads CATLKREFVQPQHF. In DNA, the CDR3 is TGTGCCACCCTTAAGAGGGAATTTGTTCAGCCCCAGCATTTT.

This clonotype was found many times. The CDR3 DNA follows: TGTGCCAGCAGCGGTGAACGTAGGCCAAGTGAAGCTTTCTTT. Translated: CASSGERRPSEAFF. J is TRBJ1-1 and V is TRBV7-8; D ambiguous. V was clipped by 5 bases and J by 7 bases, with 17 bases between them. Germline V gene lookup returns CDR1 SGHVS and CDR2 FQNEAQ. The CDR3 covers 14 residues.

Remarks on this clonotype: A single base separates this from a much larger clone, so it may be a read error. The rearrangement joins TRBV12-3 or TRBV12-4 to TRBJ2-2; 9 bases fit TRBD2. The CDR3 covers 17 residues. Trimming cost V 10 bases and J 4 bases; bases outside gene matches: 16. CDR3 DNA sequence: TGTGCCACCCAAGCCCCGCGGGGGGGCCTCCGCACCGGGGAGCTGTTTTTT. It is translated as CATQAPRGGLRTGELFF.

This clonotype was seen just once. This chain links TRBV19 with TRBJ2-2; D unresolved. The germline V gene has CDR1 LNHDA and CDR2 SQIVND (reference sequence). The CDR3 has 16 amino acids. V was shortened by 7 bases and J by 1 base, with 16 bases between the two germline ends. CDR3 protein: CASTHRRRLNTGELFF. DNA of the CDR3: TGTGCCAGTACCCATCGAAGGCGGTTGAACACCGGGGAGCTGTTTTTT.

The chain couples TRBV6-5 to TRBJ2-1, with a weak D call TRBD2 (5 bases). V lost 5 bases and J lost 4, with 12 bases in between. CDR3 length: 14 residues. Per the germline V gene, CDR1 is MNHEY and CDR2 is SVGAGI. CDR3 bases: TGTGCCAGCAGTGCTAGACGGAGGTACAATGAGCAGTTCTTC. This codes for CASSARRRYNEQFF.

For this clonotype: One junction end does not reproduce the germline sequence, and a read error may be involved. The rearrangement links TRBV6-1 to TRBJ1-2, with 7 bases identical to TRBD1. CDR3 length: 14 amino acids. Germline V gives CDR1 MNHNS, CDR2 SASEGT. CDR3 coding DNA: TGTGCCAGCAGTGCCGATGACAGGGCCTATGGTTACACCTTC. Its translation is CASSADDRAYGYTF.

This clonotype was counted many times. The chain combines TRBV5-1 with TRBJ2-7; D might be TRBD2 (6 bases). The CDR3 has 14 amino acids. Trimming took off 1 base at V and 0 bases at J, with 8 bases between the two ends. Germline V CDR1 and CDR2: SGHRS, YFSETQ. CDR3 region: CASSLWRGSYEQYF. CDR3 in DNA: TGCGCCAGCAGCTTGTGGAGGGGCTCCTACGAGCAGTACTTC. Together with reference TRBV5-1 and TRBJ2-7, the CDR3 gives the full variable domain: KAGVTQTPRYLIKTRGQQVTLSCSPISGHRSVSWYQQTPGQGLQFLFEYFSETQRNKGNFPGRFSGRQFSNSRSEMNVSTLELGDSALYLCASSLWRGSYEQYFGPGTRLTVT.

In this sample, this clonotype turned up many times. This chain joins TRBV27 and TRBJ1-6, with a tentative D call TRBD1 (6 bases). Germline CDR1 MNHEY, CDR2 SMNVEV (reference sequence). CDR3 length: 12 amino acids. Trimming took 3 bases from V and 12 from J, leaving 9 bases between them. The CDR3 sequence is CASSFTGQPLHF. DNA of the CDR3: TGTGCCAGCAGTTTCACGGGACAACCCCTCCACTTT.

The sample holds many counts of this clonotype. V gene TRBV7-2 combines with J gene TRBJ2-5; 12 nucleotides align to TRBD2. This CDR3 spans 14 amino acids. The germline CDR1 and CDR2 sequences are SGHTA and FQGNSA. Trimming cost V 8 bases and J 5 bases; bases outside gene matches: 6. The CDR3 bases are TGTGCCAGCCGTACTAGCGGGGGGTACGAGACCCAGTACTTC. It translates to CASRTSGGYETQYF.

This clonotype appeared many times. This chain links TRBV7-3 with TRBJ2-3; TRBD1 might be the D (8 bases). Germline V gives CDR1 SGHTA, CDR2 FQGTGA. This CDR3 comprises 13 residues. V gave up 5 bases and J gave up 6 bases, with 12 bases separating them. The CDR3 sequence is CASSAQGGDTQYF. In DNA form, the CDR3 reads TGTGCCAGCAGCGCACAGGGGGGGGATACGCAGTATTTT. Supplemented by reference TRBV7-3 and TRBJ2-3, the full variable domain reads GAGVSQTPSNKVTEKGKYVELRCDPISGHTALYWYRQSLGQGPEFLIYFQGTGAADDSGLPNDRFFAVRPEGSVSTLKIQRTERGDSAVYLCASSAQGGDTQYFGPGTRLTVL.

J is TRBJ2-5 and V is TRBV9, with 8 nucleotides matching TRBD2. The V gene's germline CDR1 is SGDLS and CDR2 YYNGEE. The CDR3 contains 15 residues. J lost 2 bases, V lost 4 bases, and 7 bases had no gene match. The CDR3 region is CASSKAGGGQETQYF. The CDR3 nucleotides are TGTGCCAGCAGCAAGGCGGGGGGCGGGCAAGAGACCCAGTACTTC. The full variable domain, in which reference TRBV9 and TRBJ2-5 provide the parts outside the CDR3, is DSGVTQTPKHLITATGQRVTLRCSPRSGDLSVYWYQQSLDQGLQFLIQYYNGEERAKGNILERFSAQQFPDLHSELNLSSLELGDSALYFCASSKAGGGQETQYFGPGTRLLVL.

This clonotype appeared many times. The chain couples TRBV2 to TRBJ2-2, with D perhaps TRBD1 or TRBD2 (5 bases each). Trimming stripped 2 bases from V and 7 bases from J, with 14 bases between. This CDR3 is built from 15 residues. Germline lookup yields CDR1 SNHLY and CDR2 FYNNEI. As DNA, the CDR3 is TGTGCCAGCAGTGAAAGGTGGGACCACCTCGGGGAGCTGTTTTTT. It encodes CASSERWDHLGELFF. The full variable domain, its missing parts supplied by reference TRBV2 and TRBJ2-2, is EPEVTQTPSHQVTQMGQEVILRCVPISNHLYFYWYRQILGQKVEFLVSFYNNEISEKSEIFDDQFSVERPDGSNFTLKIRSTKLEDSAMYFCASSERWDHLGELFFGEGSRLTVL.

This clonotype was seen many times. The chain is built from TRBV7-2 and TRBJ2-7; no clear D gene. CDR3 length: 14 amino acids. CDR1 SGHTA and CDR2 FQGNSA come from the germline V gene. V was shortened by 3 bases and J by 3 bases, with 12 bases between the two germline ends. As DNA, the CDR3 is TGTGCCAGCAGCTTGCAAACGGGTCGCTACGAGCAGTACGTC. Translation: CASSLQTGRYEQYV.

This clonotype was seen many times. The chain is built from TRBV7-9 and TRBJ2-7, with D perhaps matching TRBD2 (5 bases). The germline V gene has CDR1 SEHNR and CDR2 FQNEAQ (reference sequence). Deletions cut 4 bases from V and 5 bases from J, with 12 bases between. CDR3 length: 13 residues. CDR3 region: CASSSSAGDEQYF. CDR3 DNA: TGTGCCAGCAGCTCCTCGGCCGGGGACGAGCAGTACTTC.